A single TCR beta chain is shown here with its context. This record comes from a study of blood T cell repertoires in COVID-19. Looking at the study overall: Acute and convalescent COVID-19 specimens originated in the United States, Italy and Spain. T cells, B-cell-depleted T cells, or PBMCs provided the cDNA or gDNA that served as material.

Membership in each cohort depended on participant-reported clinical history. Exposed volunteers were people who met a COVID-19 case within 2 weeks before study entry. Assay used: immunoSEQ multiplex PCR; TCRdb lists only in-frame clones, some missing. The sample records approximately 150,000 clones, approximately 88% being singletons. Sequencing was done on a sample of PBMCs or T cells enriched from blood (not recorded which). The sequence derives from an older man who had been exposed to COVID-19.

This chain's CDR3 is CASRHVRQGAAEAFF. The CDR3 coding sequence is TGTGCCAGCAGACACGTGCGACAGGGGGCTGCTGAAGCTTTCTTT. This chain links TRBV2 with TRBJ1-1, with 10 bases aligning to TRBD1. There are 15 residues in the CDR3. Germline V gene lookup returns CDR1 SNHLY and CDR2 FYNNEI. The V and J ends lost 6 bases and 6 bases, in that order; junction bases with no gene match: 10.